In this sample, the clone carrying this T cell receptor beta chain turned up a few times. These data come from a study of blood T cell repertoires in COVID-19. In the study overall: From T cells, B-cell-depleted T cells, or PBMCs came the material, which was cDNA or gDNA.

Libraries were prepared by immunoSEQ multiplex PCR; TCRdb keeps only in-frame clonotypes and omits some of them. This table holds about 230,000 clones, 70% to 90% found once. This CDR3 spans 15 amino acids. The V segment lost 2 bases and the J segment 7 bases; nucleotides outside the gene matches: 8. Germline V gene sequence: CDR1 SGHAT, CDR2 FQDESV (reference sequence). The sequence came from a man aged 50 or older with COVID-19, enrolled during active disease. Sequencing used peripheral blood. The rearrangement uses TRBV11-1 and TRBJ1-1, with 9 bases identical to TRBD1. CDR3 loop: CASSLPGTGKIEAFF. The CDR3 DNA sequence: TGTGCCAGCAGCTTACCTGGGACAGGGAAAATTGAAGCTTTCTTT.